This T cell receptor beta chain was documented in a study of T cells expressing NK-cell markers (TCRdb year 2020). Broadly, across the study: In sorted CD3+CD56+NKG2C+, CD3+CD56+NKG2C- and CD3+CD56-NKG2C+ T-cell subsets from eight or nine donors, TCR beta-chain repertoires were profiled. Among the eight sequenced donors, seven were HCMV-seropositive and one was HCMV-seronegative. The eight sequenced donors were randomly selected healthy volunteers, three men and five women. Libraries were sequenced as 2 x 150 bp reads on Illumina HiSeq 2000/2500, MiSeq or NextSeq.

The listed sequencing device is Illumina HiSeq 2000. TCR beta cDNA libraries were prepared using 5'RACE template switching, which introduced a universal primer site and unique molecular identifiers. cDNA synthesis was primed from the TCR beta constant segment, followed by two successive PCR amplification steps. On the study's bioinformatics: MIGEC was used to demultiplex reads and group reads by UMI, and MiTCR was used to assemble and quantify clonotypes. Only TCR cDNA sequences supported by at least two reads were kept to exclude erroneous sequences. Downstream repertoire analysis used the tcR package, and clonotypes were matched across fractions by CDR3 nucleotide sequence plus V segment. VDJmatch was used to annotate antigen specificity against VDJdb, with one amino acid substitution in CDR3 permitted. The reads underwent TCRdb reprocessing, giving one record for each CDR3 protein sequence and no DNA. These V and J calls are TCRdb output, not the study's own analysis. The table of this sample itemizes 350,000 to 500,000 distinct CDR3 sequences. The leading ten clones occupy about 7.1% of the sample.

Regarding this clonotype: Its antigen has not been determined.

The investigation overall reported the following: In several donors, the dominant CD3+CD56+NKG2C+ clonotypes ranked among the top 10 CD8+ clonotypes, making up roughly 1.0-8% of CD8+ T cells. Whether the expanded NKG2C-expressing T cell clones were specific for HCMV antigens was left unclear. Those dominant clonotypes were again the most abundant among CD3+CD56-NKG2C+ cells in a few donors, at about 25-65%.

Taken from the germline V gene (reference sequence), the CDR1 and CDR2 loops are MNHEY and SMNVEV. The CDR3 runs 16 amino acids, cysteine and phenylalanine included. DNA is not recorded here. To determine HCMV serostatus, a commercial ELISA kit was used to detect HCMV-specific IgG in serum. Peripheral blood mononuclear cells were isolated from blood by Ficoll density gradient centrifugation. The source is a woman aged 18 to 75 in good health. The V and J segments used are TRBV27 and TRBJ1-1. Sequencing was done on a sample of blood T cells: a sorted CD56 or NKG2C T cell subset, CD4+ or CD8+ T cells, or bulk PBMC T cells (not recorded which). CDR3 sequence: CASSLLPDSPNTEAFF.